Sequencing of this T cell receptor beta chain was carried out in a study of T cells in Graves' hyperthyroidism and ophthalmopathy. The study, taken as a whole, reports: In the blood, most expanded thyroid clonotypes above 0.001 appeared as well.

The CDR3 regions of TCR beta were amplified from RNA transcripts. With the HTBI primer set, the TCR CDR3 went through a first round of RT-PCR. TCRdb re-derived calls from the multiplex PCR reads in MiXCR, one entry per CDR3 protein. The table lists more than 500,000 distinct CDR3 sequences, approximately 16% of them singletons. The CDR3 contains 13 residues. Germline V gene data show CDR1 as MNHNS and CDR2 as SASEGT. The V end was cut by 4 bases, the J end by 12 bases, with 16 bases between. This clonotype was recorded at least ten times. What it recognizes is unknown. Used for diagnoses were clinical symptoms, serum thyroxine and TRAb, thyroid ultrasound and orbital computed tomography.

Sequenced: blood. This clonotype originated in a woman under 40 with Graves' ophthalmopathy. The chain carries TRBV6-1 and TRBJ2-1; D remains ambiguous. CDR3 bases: TGTGCCAGCAGTGCTACCGGCCCCAGAGCGCAGTTCTTC. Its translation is CASSATGPRAQFF.